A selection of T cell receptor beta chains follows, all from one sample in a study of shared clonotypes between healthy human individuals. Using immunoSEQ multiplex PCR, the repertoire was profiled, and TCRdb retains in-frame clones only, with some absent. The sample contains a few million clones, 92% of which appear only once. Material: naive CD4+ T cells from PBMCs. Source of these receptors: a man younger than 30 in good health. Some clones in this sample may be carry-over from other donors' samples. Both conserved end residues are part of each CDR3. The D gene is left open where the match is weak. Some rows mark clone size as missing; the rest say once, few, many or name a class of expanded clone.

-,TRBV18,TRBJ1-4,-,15,CASSPGLGAAEKLFF,TGTGCCAGCTCACCGGGACTAGGGGCGGCGGAAAAACTGTTTTTT
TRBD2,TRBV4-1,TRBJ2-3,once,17,CASSQPTSGMVTDTQYF,TGCGCCAGCAGCCAACCGACTAGCGGGATGGTCACAGATACGCAGTATTTT
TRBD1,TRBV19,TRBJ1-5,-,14,CASIDRANNQPQHF,TGTGCCAGTATCGACAGGGCCAACAATCAGCCCCAGCATTTT
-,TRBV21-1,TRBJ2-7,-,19,CASSNSRVGPGLASYEQYF,TGTGCCAGCAGCAACTCACGGGTGGGTCCGGGACTCGCATCCTACGAGCAGTACTTC
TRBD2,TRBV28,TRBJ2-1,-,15,CASTSGLAGANEQFF,TGTGCCAGCACCTCCGGACTAGCGGGAGCCAATGAGCAGTTCTTC
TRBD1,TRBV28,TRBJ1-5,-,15,CASSLGQGNNQPQHF,TGTGCCAGCAGTTTGGGACAGGGTAACAATCAGCCCCAGCATTTT
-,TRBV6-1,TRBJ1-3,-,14,CASSELGSGNTIYF,TGTGCCAGCAGTGAGTTGGGCTCTGGAAACACCATATATTTT
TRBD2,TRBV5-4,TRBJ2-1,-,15,CASSHPSGSYNEQFF,TGTGCCAGCAGCCATCCTAGCGGGTCCTACAATGAGCAGTTCTTC
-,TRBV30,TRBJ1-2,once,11,CAWSGGVGYTF,TGTGCCTGGAGTGGAGGGGTTGGCTACACCTTC
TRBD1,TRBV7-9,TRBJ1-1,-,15,CASSFMTGGYTEAFF,TGTGCCAGCAGCTTTATGACAGGGGGGTACACTGAAGCTTTCTTT
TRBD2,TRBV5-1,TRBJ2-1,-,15,CASTASGNTYNEQFF,TGCGCCAGCACCGCTAGCGGGAACACCTACAATGAGCAGTTCTTC
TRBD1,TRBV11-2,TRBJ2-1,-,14,CASSPQDRGVSQFF,TGTGCCAGCAGCCCACAGGACAGGGGGGTCTCCCAGTTCTTC
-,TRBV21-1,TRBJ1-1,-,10,CIKLSGEAFF,TGCATCAAGCTTAGCGGTGAAGCTTTCTTT
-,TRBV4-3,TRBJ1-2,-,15,CASSQDLATAYGYTF,TGCGCCAGCAGCCAAGATCTGGCGACTGCCTATGGCTACACCTTC
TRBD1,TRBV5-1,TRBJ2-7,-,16,CASSWLPGQGTYEQYF,TGCGCCAGCAGCTGGTTACCGGGACAGGGGACCTACGAGCAGTACTTC
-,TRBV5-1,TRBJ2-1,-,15,CASSSSASSYNEQFF,TGCGCCAGCAGCTCTAGCGCCAGCTCCTACAATGAGCAGTTCTTC
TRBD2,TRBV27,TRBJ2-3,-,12,CASSPTGGAQYF,TGTGCCAGCAGTCCCACGGGGGGAGCGCAGTATTTT
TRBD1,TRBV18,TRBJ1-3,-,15,CASSPATGDGNTIYF,TGTGCCAGCTCACCAGCAACAGGGGACGGAAACACCATATATTTT
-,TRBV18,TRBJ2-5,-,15,CASSPRPEVGETQYF,TGTGCCAGCTCACCAAGGCCCGAGGTGGGAGAGACCCAGTACTTC
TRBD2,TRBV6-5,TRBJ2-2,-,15,CASTPQRGNTGELFF,TGTGCCAGCACCCCACAGCGGGGGAACACCGGGGAGCTGTTTTTT
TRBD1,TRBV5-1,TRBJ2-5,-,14,CASSGQGLGETQYF,TGCGCCAGCAGCGGACAGGGCTTGGGGGAGACCCAGTACTTC
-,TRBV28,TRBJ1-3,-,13,CASSPDRRNTIYF,TGTGCCAGCAGCCCTGACAGGAGAAACACCATATATTTT
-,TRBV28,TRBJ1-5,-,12,CASSFRGQPQHF,TGTGCCAGCAGTTTTCGTGGTCAGCCCCAGCATTTT
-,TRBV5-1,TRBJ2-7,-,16,CASSPDGRRAGYEQYF,TGCGCCAGCAGCCCGGACGGACGCAGAGCCGGCTACGAGCAGTACTTC
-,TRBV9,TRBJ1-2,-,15,CASSPGGGLSYGYTF,TGTGCCAGCAGCCCGGGGGGAGGCCTTAGTTATGGCTACACCTTC
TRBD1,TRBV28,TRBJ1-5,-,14,CASSAQGARQPQHF,TGTGCCAGCAGTGCACAGGGGGCGCGTCAGCCCCAGCATTTT
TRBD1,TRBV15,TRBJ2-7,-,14,CATSRGRDRENRYF,TGTGCCACCAGCAGAGGCCGGGACAGGGAGAATCGGTACTTC
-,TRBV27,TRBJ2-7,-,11,CASSERDEQYF,TGTGCCAGCAGTGAACGAGACGAGCAGTACTTC
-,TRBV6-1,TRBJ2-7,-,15,CASSERTELHYEQYF,TGTGCCAGCAGTGAAAGGACAGAGCTGCACTACGAGCAGTACTTC
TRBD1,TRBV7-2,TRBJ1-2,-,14,CASSPGQTNYGYTF,TGTGCCAGCAGCCCGGGACAGACTAACTATGGCTACACCTTC
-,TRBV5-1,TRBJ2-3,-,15,CASSLTGSQPDTQYF,TGCGCCAGCAGCTTGACCGGGAGCCAGCCAGATACGCAGTATTTT
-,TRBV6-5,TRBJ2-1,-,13,CASGWESYNEQFF,TGTGCCAGCGGGTGGGAGTCCTACAATGAGCAGTTCTTC
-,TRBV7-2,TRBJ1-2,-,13,CASSLVAQDGYTF,TGTGCCAGCAGCTTAGTCGCCCAGGATGGCTACACCTTC
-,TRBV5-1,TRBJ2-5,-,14,CASTPQGSGETQYF,TGCGCCAGCACTCCCCAGGGGAGTGGAGAGACCCAGTACTTC
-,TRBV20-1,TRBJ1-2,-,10,CSASSGGYTF,TGCAGTGCTAGTAGCGGGGGCTACACCTTC
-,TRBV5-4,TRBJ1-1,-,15,CASSSRAERRTEAFF,TGTGCCAGCAGCTCCCGGGCGGAAAGAAGGACTGAAGCTTTCTTT
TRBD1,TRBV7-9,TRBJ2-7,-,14,CASSSWDREAEQYF,TGTGCCAGCAGCTCCTGGGACAGGGAGGCCGAGCAGTACTTC
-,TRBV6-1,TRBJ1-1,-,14,CASSEVGKNTEAFF,TGTGCCAGCAGTGAAGTAGGCAAGAACACTGAAGCTTTCTTT
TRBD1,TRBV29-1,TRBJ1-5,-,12,CSAGGQNQPQHF,TGCAGCGCCGGGGGACAGAATCAGCCCCAGCATTTT
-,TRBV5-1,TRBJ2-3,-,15,CASSLSTGFTDTQYF,TGCGCCAGCAGCTTGTCCACAGGGTTCACAGATACGCAGTATTTT
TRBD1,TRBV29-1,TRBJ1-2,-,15,CSVVGLDRERVGYTF,TGCAGCGTTGTAGGTTTGGACAGGGAGAGGGTTGGCTACACCTTC
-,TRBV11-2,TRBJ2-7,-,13,CASSPGTRYEQYF,TGTGCCAGCAGCCCTGGGACACGATACGAGCAGTACTTC
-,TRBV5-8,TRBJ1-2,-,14,CASSRTLTTYGYTF,TGTGCCAGCAGCCGGACGCTGACGACCTATGGCTACACCTTC